This T cell receptor (beta chain) comes out of a study of shared clonotypes between healthy human individuals. On this clone itself: The antigen is unknown. The same CDR3 arises from other DNA sequences in this sample as well.

Germline V gene lookup returns CDR1 LGHNA and CDR2 YSLEER. V was trimmed by 0 bases and J by 2 bases, leaving 10 bases between them. This CDR3 has 15 amino acids. Several immunoSEQ plates received, in even portions, the genomic DNA of each subset. TCRdb keeps only in-frame clones here, not all; method: immunoSEQ multiplex PCR. The table includes over 2 million clones, over 85% detected once. Findings and limits, study-wide: Sharing of clonotypes among donors was expected to vary with sequencing depth.

Naivety among CD8 cells was defined by CD45RO negativity and positive CCR7 selection, thereby excluding terminally differentiated effector memory CD45RA+ cells. Sequencing was performed on naive CD8+ T cells sorted from blood. This chain uses TRBV4-3 with TRBJ2-5; D could derive from TRBD1 or TRBD2 (5 bases each). The TCR comes from a man between 18 and 29 years old in good health. CDR3 protein: CASSQDRGQQETQYF. For the CDR3, the DNA is TGCGCCAGCAGCCAAGATCGGGGCCAACAAGAGACCCAGTACTTC.